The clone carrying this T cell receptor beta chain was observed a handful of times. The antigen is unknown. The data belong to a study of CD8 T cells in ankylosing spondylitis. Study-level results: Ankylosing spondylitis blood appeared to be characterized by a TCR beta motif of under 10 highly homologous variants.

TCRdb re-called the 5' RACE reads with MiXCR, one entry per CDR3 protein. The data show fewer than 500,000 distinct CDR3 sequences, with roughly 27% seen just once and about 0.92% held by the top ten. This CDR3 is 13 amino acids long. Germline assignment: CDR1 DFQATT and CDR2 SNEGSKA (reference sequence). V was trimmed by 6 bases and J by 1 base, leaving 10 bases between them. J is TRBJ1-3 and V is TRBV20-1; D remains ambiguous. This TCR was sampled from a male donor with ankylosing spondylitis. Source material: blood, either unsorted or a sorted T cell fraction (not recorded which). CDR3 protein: CSAPRESGNTIYF. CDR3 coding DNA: TGCAGTGCGCCGCGGGAGTCTGGAAACACCATATATTTT.